The TCR beta chain described here comes from a study of cytomegalovirus exposure and HLA in healthy donors. Study-wide context: Across a few hundred genotyped donors, 65% to 90% landed in the Caucasian-associated ancestry cluster.

Looked up from germline, CDR1 is SGHNT and CDR2 is YENEEA. The CDR3 is 15 amino acids. V trimming: 4 bases; J trimming: 5 bases; junction bases outside the gene matches: 6. Details on this clone: The antigen remains undetermined.

The PCR had 60 Vbeta and 13 Jbeta primers. Profiling relied on immunoSEQ multiplex PCR, and the TCRdb table lists in-frame clones only, not all of them. The sample has more than 150,000 clones, approximately 82% seen once. Points from the study as a whole: Certain sequence variants were highly shared and formed a cluster, and this cluster was likely a sequencing artifact. Overall, roughly 160 TCR beta chains were annotated as cytomegalovirus-associated. In the analysis, some V segments, TRBV6-2 and TRBV6-3 included, were excluded as indistinguishable.

The TCR sequence derives from a girl aged 2-10 years in good health and CMV-seropositive. The specimen sequenced was PBMCs. The chain combines TRBV11-3 with TRBJ2-2, with 8 nucleotides matching TRBD2. The CDR3 region is CASSSLASGTGELFF. The DNA for the CDR3 is TGTGCCAGCAGCTCCCTAGCTAGCGGGACCGGGGAGCTGTTTTTT.